Here is one T cell receptor beta chain with its context. This clonotype was seen more than once but under ten times. The specificity of this receptor is unknown. Within one base of it there is no much larger clone, and no base qualities were kept. Graves' hyperthyroidism was defined as stable when no progression to ophthalmopathy occurred over 18 months of follow-up. Hyperthyroidism patients were newly diagnosed, with disease duration under 2 months, and aged 18 to 65 years. Exclusion was applied to patients with uncontrolled infections, other autoimmune diseases, pregnancy or lactation. Clinical symptoms, serum thyroxine and TRAb, thyroid ultrasound, and orbital computed tomography formed the basis for the diagnoses. PBMCs were isolated from about 9 ml of fresh peripheral blood by Ficoll-Paque density gradient centrifugation. Total RNA was extracted using Trizol reagent, and RNA quality was assessed on an Agilent 2100 Bioanalyzer.

The TCR beta CDR3 regions were amplified from RNA transcripts. For the first round of RT-PCR on the TCR CDR3, the HTBI primer set was used together with the Qiagen OneStep RT-PCR kit. Libraries were constructed in a second round of multiplex PCR, after which size selection and purification were performed. The libraries were sequenced on an Illumina HiSeq2000 using paired-end 100 bp reads. Processing in the source paper ran as follows. Raw data were processed with SOAPnuke, discarding reads with adapters, uncalled bases, mean Phred below 15, or no exact constant-primer or identifier match. High-quality paired reads were merged using COPE v1.2.5, and each unique nucleotide sequence was defined as a clonotype. MiTCR v1.1 was used to align clonotypes to the IMGT TRBV, TRBD and TRBJ reference segments. Only V-J combinations with frequency above 0.0001, covering approximately 99% of repertoires, were analysed. The TCS score was defined as the ratio of F50 (clonal expansion) to E x V (chaos), calculated using BLOSUM62-based TCRdist between CDR3 peptides within each V-J. Welch's t-statistics and random forest reduced 514 V-J features to under 15, which were used in a naive Bayes classifier (R e1071). Using fastp trimming at Q25 and MiXCR clonotype assembly, TCRdb reanalyzed the public sequencing data and kept in-frame beta chains. CDR3 protein duplicates are merged, each entry listing the most common genes and DNA. The V and J calls were determined by TCRdb, not by the authors. This sample holds about half a million distinct CDR3 sequences; 20% to 25% were observed only once. The top ten clones comprise about 26% of the sample.

From the cysteine through the phenylalanine, the CDR3 covers 12 amino acids. Just CDR3 DNA is preserved here, 36 bases in frame from base 1. V ends up 9 bases short and J 5 bases short, with an unmatched junction base count of 6. From a lookup of the germline V gene, CDR1 and CDR2 are MNHNS and SASEGT. This sample was included in a study of T cells in Graves' hyperthyroidism and ophthalmopathy (dated by TCRdb to 2018 to 2020). For the wider study: Peripheral blood samples were taken at the time of initial diagnosis, prior to any treatment. The study also compared thyroid tissue and blood T-cell repertoires from about six Graves' hyperthyroidism patients. The paper describes TCR Vbeta CDR3 sequencing of some 130 peripheral blood samples, made up of some 40 ophthalmopathy patients, roughly 72 hyperthyroidism patients and about 17 progressor patients. Whether ophthalmopathy could be predicted prospectively was tested in an independent validation cohort made up of 18 to 20 hyperthyroidism patients plus 17 patients who later progressed to ophthalmopathy. TCR V-J signatures able to tell the groups apart were searched for in a discovery cohort of 100 patients, of whom under 45 had Graves' ophthalmopathy and roughly 57 had stable Graves' hyperthyroidism. Following sampling, methimazole starting at 30 mg daily was given to hyperthyroidism patients, and high-dose intravenous methylprednisolone was given to ophthalmopathy patients. The roughly 90 discovery patients were divided at random into training and test sets in a 7:3 ratio. What the work shows at the level of the full study, not this receptor alone: Ophthalmopathy was separated from stable hyperthyroidism by a 13 V-J signature model, with around 90% sensitivity and 81% to 82% specificity obtained in cross-validation and 80%/75% obtained in testing. Most expanded thyroid clonotypes (frequency above 0.001) were also detected in blood, suggesting blood repertoires may reflect thyroid immune responses. No statistical method was used to set the sample size in advance, and investigators knew the group allocation. In validation, the model predicted progression to ophthalmopathy a median of 6.5 months before onset, with 65% to 71% sensitivity and about 72% specificity.

The rearrangement combines TRBV6-1 with TRBJ2-5, with 7 central nucleotides matching TRBD2. The sample was blood. The origin of this receptor is a man younger than 35 with Graves' hyperthyroidism. The DNA sequence is TGTGCCAGTAAAGCGGGACGTGAGACCCAGTACTTC. It encodes CASKAGRETQYF.